The present T cell receptor (beta chain) was sequenced within a study of blood T cell repertoires in COVID-19. Whole-study context: Both acute and convalescent COVID-19 samples were obtained from the United States, Italy and Spain. The analysed material was cDNA or gDNA that came from T cells, B-cell-depleted T cells, or PBMCs.

Data came from immunoSEQ multiplex PCR; TCRdb stores just in-frame clones and leaves some out. The table has around 290,000 clones, roughly 92% seen once. CDR3 size: 15 residues. With 3 bases removed from V and 0 bases from J, the gap between germline ends came to 12 bases. The germline CDR1 and CDR2 sequences are DFQATT and SNEGSKA (reference sequence). Sample: peripheral blood. The J gene is TRBJ2-1, the V gene TRBV20-1; the D is unclear. The receptor's source is a woman aged 25-40 years with COVID-19, enrolled during active disease. CDR3 nucleotides: TGCAGTGCTAGTAAAGCCTCGAGCTCCTACAATGAGCAGTTCTTC. It translates to CSASKASSSYNEQFF.